The T cell receptor (beta chain) under discussion was sequenced for a study of blood T cell repertoires in COVID-19. For the study at large: The cDNA or gDNA used as material had been derived from T cells, B-cell-depleted T cells, or PBMCs.

CDR3 length: 13 residues. Trimming took 2 bases from V and 4 from J, leaving 8 bases between them. Germline CDR1 reads MNHEY; CDR2 reads SMNVEV (reference sequence). This clone showed up just a few times. Assay: immunoSEQ multiplex PCR; the TCRdb copy retains only in-frame clones and omits some. Among approximately 40,000 clones, about 90% were seen once, and the ten largest hold less than 7%. The chain is built from TRBV27 and TRBJ1-2, with D perhaps matching TRBD1 (5 bases). The sequence was collected from a woman of 80 years or more with acute or convalescent COVID-19. The sequencing sample was made of peripheral blood. The CDR3 DNA is TGTGCCAGCAGTTTAACAGACAGCTATGGCTACACCTTC. Protein sequence: CASSLTDSYGYTF.